These 7 T cell receptor beta chains originate from one sample sequenced in a study of shared T cell receptors in the human thymus. The repertoire was sequenced with immunoSEQ multiplex PCR; TCRdb's copy has only in-frame clones and lacks some. The repertoire includes about 380,000 clones, around 93% of them detected once, and roughly 0.021% sits in the top ten. Sample: thymocytes. The receptors derive from a human donor.

The chain recombines TRBV7-2 with TRBJ2-3; 13 nucleotides match TRBD2. The CDR3 extends over 16 amino acids. Unmatched junction bases numbered 5, after V lost 3 bases and J lost 5 bases. CDR1 and CDR2 (germline): SGHTA, FQGNSA. CDR3 sequence: CASSFGTSGTQDTQYF. CDR3 in DNA: TGTGCCAGCAGCTTTGGGACTAGCGGGACCCAAGATACGCAGTATTTT.

The gene calls are TRBV6-1 and TRBJ1-1, with D perhaps matching TRBD1 (6 bases). Trimming cost V 2 bases and J 3 bases, with 16 bases left between them. The CDR3 contains 16 residues. CDR1 and CDR2 (germline): MNHNS, SASEGT. CDR3 nucleotide sequence: TGTGCCAGCAGTGAAAACGTCGGGGAGGGGGACACTGAAGCTTTCTTT. Translation gives CASSENVGEGDTEAFF.

CDR3 nucleotides: TGTGCCATCAACAGGGCGAGCTATGGCTACACCTTC. Translating gives CAINRASYGYTF. The chain joins TRBV10-3 to TRBJ1-2; D possibly corresponds to TRBD1 (6 bases). The CDR3 covers 12 residues. V was pared by 7 bases and J by 4 bases, with 10 bases between. Germline CDR1 ENHRY, CDR2 SYGVKD.

The chain carries TRBV7-8 and TRBJ2-7, with 9 bases lining up with TRBD1. CDR3 length: 15 residues. CDR1 and CDR2 (germline): SGHVS, FQNEAQ. After removal of 7 bases from V and 7 bases from J, the junction contained 14 bases not matched to a gene. CDR3 residues: CASTFAWDRDQEQYF. CDR3 coding DNA: TGTGCCAGCACCTTCGCCTGGGACAGGGATCAAGAGCAGTACTTC. Full variable domain (outside the CDR3, taken from reference TRBV7-8 and TRBJ2-7): GAGVSQSPRYKVAKRGQDVALRCDPISGHVSLFWYQQALGQGPEFLTYFQNEAQLDKSGLPSDRFFAERPEGSVSTLKIQRTQQEDSAVYLCASTFAWDRDQEQYFGPGTRLTVT.

The table lists this clone with a few counts. The chain is built from TRBV6-4 and TRBJ1-4, with D maybe TRBD1 (5 bases). Trimming removed 3 bases from V and 12 bases from J, with 14 bases in between. Germline CDR1 is MRHNA and CDR2 is SNTAGT. The length of the CDR3 is 13 residues. CDR3 residues: CASSESAEGELFF. DNA of the CDR3: TGTGCCAGCAGTGAGTCAGCGGAAGGGGAACTGTTTTTT.

The V gene is TRBV28, the J gene TRBJ1-5; the D is unclear. The ends were cut back, 0 bases at V and 0 bases at J, with 15 bases in the middle. CDR1 and CDR2 (germline): MDHEN, SYDVKM. The CDR3 is 18 residues long. The CDR3 is CASSLWSGQAYSNQPQHF. The CDR3 DNA is TGTGCCAGCAGTTTATGGTCTGGGCAGGCCTATAGCAATCAGCCCCAGCATTTT. The full variable domain, rest sourced from reference TRBV28 and TRBJ1-5, is DVKVTQSSRYLVKRTGEKVFLECVQDMDHENMFWYRQDPGLGLRLIYFSYDVKMKEKGDIPEGYSVSREKKERFSLILESASTNQTSMYLCASSLWSGQAYSNQPQHFGDGTRLSIL.

The genes are TRBV27 and TRBJ2-1; the match to TRBD1 covers 7 bases. The length of the CDR3 is 15 residues. V lost 4 bases to trimming and J lost 4 bases; unmatched junction nucleotides: 7. Germline V gives CDR1 MNHEY, CDR2 SMNVEV (reference sequence). DNA of the CDR3: TGTGCCAGCAGTTCGGGACAGCTTAATTACAATGAGCAGTTCTTC. Its translation is CASSSGQLNYNEQFF.